Below are 3 T cell receptor beta chains sequenced from a single sample in a study of shared clonotypes between healthy human individuals. Libraries were prepared by immunoSEQ multiplex PCR; TCRdb keeps only in-frame clonotypes and omits some of them. Counted here are more than 2,000,000 clones, about 92% occurring once; the ten biggest clones make up over 0.12%. Material for sequencing was naive CD4+ T cells sorted from blood. The subset is: CD45RA+ positively selected. The receptors stem from a man between 18 and 35 years old in good health.

The chain has TRBV9 and TRBJ2-7; D is uncertain. CDR3 length equals 14 residues. Trimming removed 3 bases at V and 6 bases at J, with 16 bases between. CDR1 and CDR2 from the germline V gene are SGDLS and YYNGEE. CDR3 in DNA: TGTGCCAGCAGCGCCGGGCTTCACACCTCCGAGCAGTACTTC. Its translation is CASSAGLHTSEQYF.

The chain recombines TRBV7-2 with TRBJ2-5; the D gene is possibly TRBD1 (6 bases). This CDR3 comprises 14 residues. V lost 0 bases to trimming and J lost 5 bases, with 10 bases between them. The germline V gene encodes CDR1 SGHTA and CDR2 FQGNSA. The CDR3 coding sequence is TGTGCCAGCAGCTTAGCGACAGGTTTGGAGACCCAGTACTTC. Translating it yields CASSLATGLETQYF.

V gene TRBV6-1 combines with J gene TRBJ1-6; 10 bases align to TRBD1. The germline V gene has CDR1 MNHNS and CDR2 SASEGT. V dropped 6 bases and J dropped 8; count of bases not matched to a gene: 4. This CDR3 region has 14 residues. This chain's CDR3 is CASSRDRGYSPLHF. The DNA of the CDR3 is TGTGCCAGCAGCAGGGACAGGGGTTATTCACCCCTCCACTTT.